Listed below are T cell receptor beta chains from one sample, sequenced in a study of blood T cell repertoires in COVID-19. Sequencing was performed with immunoSEQ multiplex PCR; in TCRdb, only in-frame clones are kept and a portion is missing. The data contain more than 150,000 clones, over 80% of them singletons. Sample: peripheral blood. The source of these receptors is a woman aged 55-69 years with acute or convalescent COVID-19. Both conserved end residues are part of each CDR3. The order of the fields is CDR3 length, D gene, J gene, clone size, V gene, CDR3 protein, CDR3 DNA. D genes are given only for firm matches. Clone size appears in some rows only: once, few, many, or a class for an expanded clone.

10	-	TRBJ1-4	-	TRBV20-1	CSVQNEKLFF	TGCAGTGTCCAAAATGAAAAACTGTTTTTT
15	TRBD2	TRBJ2-3	few	TRBV2	CASSELAGGTDTQYF	TGTGCCAGCAGTGAATTAGCGGGGGGCACAGATACGCAGTATTTT
16	TRBD2	TRBJ2-2	-	TRBV6-5	CASSSTRTSGTGELFF	TGTGCCAGCAGTTCAACGAGGACTAGCGGCACCGGGGAGCTGTTTTTT
15	TRBD1	TRBJ2-7	-	TRBV28	CASRKGQGMTYEQYF	TGTGCCAGCAGAAAGGGACAGGGGATGACCTACGAGCAGTACTTC
12	-	TRBJ2-7	-	TRBV21-1	CASSNYSYEQYF	TGTGCCAGCAGCAACTACTCCTACGAGCAGTACTTC
14	-	TRBJ1-6	-	TRBV19	CASTGDSYNSPLHF	TGTGCCAGTACCGGGGACTCCTATAATTCACCCCTCCACTTT
13	-	TRBJ2-2	-	TRBV6-5	CASSYPTTGELFF	TGTGCCAGCAGTTACCCTACGACCGGGGAGCTGTTTTTT
14	TRBD1	TRBJ1-2	-	TRBV19	CASGTGQVYYGYTF	TGTGCCAGTGGAACCGGACAGGTATACTATGGCTACACCTTC
12	-	TRBJ1-1	-	TRBV24-1	CATADSNTEAFF	TGTGCCACCGCTGACAGTAACACTGAAGCTTTCTTT
12	TRBD2	TRBJ2-3	-	TRBV3-1/TRBV3-2	CASSQTSGGWYF	TGTGCCAGCAGCCAAACTAGCGGGGGATGGTATTTT
13	TRBD1	TRBJ1-1	few	TRBV11-3	CASSSLTGAEAFF	TGTGCCAGCAGCTCGCTCACAGGGGCTGAAGCTTTCTTT